This T cell receptor beta chain was sequenced during a study of neurological immune-mediated disorders. Whole-study results and caveats: Phylogenetic grouping assigned the repertoires of 18 of 34 multiple sclerosis patients to a single cluster of related CDR3 sequences. This cluster may be a repertoire-level signature. Sharing of CDR3 amino acid sequences among expanded clones across subjects was absent, suggesting private repertoires in all groups.

Synthesis of cDNA was accomplished via 5'RACE employing 10-nucleotide random UMIs. TCRdb used MiXCR to reprocess the 5' RACE reads, holding one entry per CDR3 protein. The sample consists of around 37,000 distinct CDR3 sequences, around 3.1% of them appearing once. V was pared by 5 bases and J by 3 bases, with 8 bases between. CDR3 length equals 13 residues. This clonotype has a count of ten or more. Its antigen is undetermined. Specified time point: longitudinal time-point 1 (baseline). PBMCs stored at -80 C, numbering 2 million, were the origin of the unsorted libraries. The rearrangement links TRBV12-3 or TRBV12-4 to TRBJ1-5; D gene ambiguous. The sequenced material came from PBMCs. The source is a woman in her fifties or sixties with multiple sclerosis. CDR3 amino acids: CASSPNHNQPQHF. CDR3 in DNA: TGTGCCAGCAGTCCCAACCACAATCAGCCCCAGCATTTT.